What follows is one TCR beta chain and its context. The target antigen is unknown. Sample-barcoded 5' priming and a J-beta primer mix drove a second PCR of about 6 to 12 cycles. TCRdb fed the 5' RACE reads into MiXCR, producing one record per CDR3 protein. The data show hundreds of thousands of distinct CDR3 sequences, with about 32% seen just once and about 16% held by the top ten. There are 14 residues in the CDR3. Germline CDR1 and CDR2: MGHDK and SYGVNS. V was pared by 3 bases and J by 1 base, with 6 bases between. These data are taken from a study of blood T cells in healthy people across ages. Overall study results and limits: With naive T cell percentage, TCR beta diversity showed a strong correlation.

RNA extraction gave at least 5.5 micrograms of total RNA per sample. Sequencing was done on a sample of blood. The rearrangement joins TRBV25-1 to TRBJ2-2; the D is unclear. This clonotype was obtained from a woman of 80 years or more in good health. CDR3 nucleotides: TGTGCCAGCAGTGAGGCTGGGAACACCGGGGAGCTGTTTTTT. Protein product: CASSEAGNTGELFF.